This T cell receptor (beta chain) derives from a study of shared clonotypes between healthy human individuals. Study conclusions and caveats: Against clonotypes common to all four donors, non-shared ones had lower generation probabilities.

The CDR3 extends over 13 amino acids. Per germline, CDR1 SGHDT and CDR2 YYEEEE. The table came from immunoSEQ multiplex PCR; TCRdb's copy has only in-frame clones and leaves some out. The top ten hold about 0.067% of the sample, which has about 520,000 clones, 90% to 96% seen once. On this clone itself: Its specificity is unknown.

The chain employs TRBV5-6 and TRBJ2-5; D remains unclear. Matching the DNA end better, TRBJ2-7 makes the J call doubtful. The sequencing input was naive CD4+ T cells sorted from blood. The subset: CD45RA+ positively selected. The origin of this receptor is a woman aged 30 to 39 in good health. CDR3 protein: CASSPSSSYEQYF. DNA for the CDR3: TGTGCCAGCAGCCCATCCTCGTCCTACGAGCAGTACTTC.